The clone carrying this TCR beta chain has more than one count but fewer than ten. The data originate from a study of beta chain features in type 1 diabetes. Expressed TCRB transcripts were sequenced because the entire RNA isolate underwent reverse transcription. Produced via immunoSEQ multiplex PCR; TCRdb's table is partial and in-frame only. Of about 130,000 clones in the sample, about 9.2% are singletons; the top ten hold roughly 0.7%. Specimen: central memory CD4+ T cells from blood. The sequence was collected from a young man in good health.

The CDR3 DNA reads TGTGCCAGCTCGCTACAGGGTTGGTATGGCTACACCTTC. Translation gives CASSLQGWYGYTF. V gene TRBV18 combines with J gene TRBJ1-2, with D possibly TRBD1 on 6 matching bases. The length of the CDR3 is 13 residues. Per germline, CDR1 KGHSH and CDR2 LQKENI. Trimming left V 6 bases short and J 5 bases short, with 13 bases between.